Below are 18 T cell receptor beta chains sequenced from a single sample in a study of human T cells and chemical hapten exposure. TCRdb redid the calling of the RACE reads with MiXCR, one entry per CDR3 protein. The sample yields tens of thousands of distinct CDR3 sequences, approximately 35% seen once. Regarding time point: patch test 1, 2 weeks after DPC sensitization. Treatment noted: therapeutic diphenylcyclopropenone sensitization with weekly scalp DPC. Source: whole blood, taken in connection with sensitization to the hapten diphenylcyclopropenone (DPC). These TCRs come from a man aged 35 to 55 with alopecia areata. Some clones in this sample may be carry-over from other donors' samples.

The chain is built from TRBV24-1 and TRBJ2-1, with TRBD2 identical over 14 bases. The junction had 7 bases not matched to a gene; V was cut back by 4 bases and J by 6 bases. The length of the CDR3 is 17 residues. Germline V gene lookup returns CDR1 KGHDR and CDR2 SFDVKD. For the CDR3, the DNA is TGTGCCACCAGTGAACCTCCCGGGACTAGCGGGAGCAATGAGCAGTTCTTC. It codes for CATSEPPGTSGSNEQFF.

This clonotype showed up just a few times. V gene TRBV5-4 combines with J gene TRBJ2-3; 7 nucleotides line up with TRBD2. The CDR3 is 15 amino acids. Germline CDR1 reads SGHNT; CDR2 reads YYREEE (reference sequence). The V gene end was trimmed by 7 bases and the J gene end by 4 bases; junction bases not matched to a gene: 12. CDR3 sequence reads: CASGGGRGAADTQYF. The CDR3 DNA follows: TGTGCCAGCGGAGGAGGGAGGGGAGCAGCAGATACGCAGTATTTT.

This clonotype was picked up one time. This CDR3 reads CAITGTGREQYF. In nucleotides, the CDR3 is TGTGCCATCACCGGGACAGGTCGCGAGCAGTACTTC. J is TRBJ2-7 and V is TRBV10-3; 8 bases are shared with TRBD1. The junction had 5 bases not matched to a gene; V was cut back by 7 bases and J by 6 bases. Germline V gives CDR1 ENHRY, CDR2 SYGVKD. The CDR3 sequence is 12 residues long.

The sample holds a few counts of this clonotype. DNA for the CDR3: TGTGCCAGCAGCCCCCGAGCTAGCGGCGCAGATACGCAGTATTTT. Translating it yields CASSPRASGADTQYF. The rearrangement uses TRBV9 and TRBJ2-3; 7 nucleotides agree with TRBD2. This CDR3 is built from 15 residues. Germline trimming cut 4 bases from V and 4 bases from J; bases unmatched to any gene: 9. The germline V gene has CDR1 SGDLS and CDR2 YYNGEE.

The V gene is TRBV24-1, the J gene TRBJ2-3; D gene uncertain. CDR1 KGHDR and CDR2 SFDVKD come from the germline V gene. The germline V and J ends were trimmed by 7 bases and 4 bases, with 14 bases remaining between them. This CDR3 comprises 14 residues. CDR3 amino acids: CATSRVGPSDTQYF. In nucleotides, the CDR3 is TGTGCCACCAGCCGTGTTGGGCCCTCAGATACGCAGTATTTT.

The chain recombines TRBV20-1 with TRBJ1-2; D remains ambiguous. V lost 3 bases, J lost 5 bases, and 13 bases lay in between. The germline V gene has CDR1 DFQATT and CDR2 SNEGSKA (reference sequence). The CDR3 covers 13 residues. The CDR3, as DNA: TGCAGTGCTAGTCGTAGGAGCTTATATGGCTACACCTTC. Its translation: CSASRRSLYGYTF.

This clonotype occurred a few times. The V gene is TRBV25-1, the J gene TRBJ2-3; D remains ambiguous. CDR3 length equals 12 residues. Looked up from germline, CDR1 is MGHDK and CDR2 is SYGVNS. V lost 3 bases and J 5 bases, leaving 6 bases between the germline ends. CDR3 bases: TGTGCCAGCAGTGAGTATGGAGATACGCAGTATTTT. This gives the protein CASSEYGDTQYF.

Only a few counts were recorded for this clonotype. This rearrangement joins TRBV28 to TRBJ1-4; TRBD1 might be the D (5 bases). There are 14 residues in the CDR3. The germline CDR1 and CDR2 sequences are MDHEN and SYDVKM. The germline V and J ends were trimmed by 3 bases and 6 bases, with 11 bases remaining between them. The CDR3 DNA follows: TGTGCCAGCAGTTTTTTGGGGGTTTATGAAAAACTGTTTTTT. This codes for CASSFLGVYEKLFF.

This clonotype was recorded once. The CDR3 sequence is CATKSGVVDEQFF. The CDR3 nucleotides are TGTGCCACCAAGAGCGGGGTAGTAGATGAGCAGTTCTTC. This sequence joins TRBV24-1 and TRBJ2-1; 7 nucleotides agree with TRBD2. V lost 8 bases, J lost 8 bases, and 8 bases stayed unmatched. This CDR3 comprises 13 residues. Germline lookup yields CDR1 KGHDR and CDR2 SFDVKD.

This clonotype was counted a few times. The chain links TRBV7-2 to TRBJ1-5; weak D call: TRBD1 (5 bases). Trimming pared 4 bases from V and 4 bases from J, leaving 20 bases between. Germline CDR1 and CDR2: SGHTA and FQGNSA. The length of the CDR3 is 17 residues. CDR3 nucleotides: TGTGCCAGCAGCTCTGGCTGGAGGGACGGTCGGAATCAGCCCCAGCATTTT. This gives the protein CASSSGWRDGRNQPQHF. The whole variable domain, filled in from reference TRBV7-2 and TRBJ1-5, reads GAGVSQSPSNKVTEKGKDVELRCDPISGHTALYWYRQSLGQGLEFLIYFQGNSAPDKSGLPSDRFSAERTGGSVSTLTIQRTQQEDSAVYLCASSSGWRDGRNQPQHFGDGTRLSIL.

The chain carries TRBV6-5 and TRBJ2-3; TRBD2 might be the D (5 bases). CDR3 length: 16 amino acids. V shed 6 bases and J shed 0 bases, with 16 bases lying between them. Germline V gene data show CDR1 as MNHEY and CDR2 as SVGAGI. CDR3 in amino acids: CASSRGLRGSTDTQYF. CDR3 DNA sequence: TGTGCCAGCAGCCGCGGGCTCAGAGGGAGCACAGATACGCAGTATTTT.

The chain combines TRBV6-5 with TRBJ1-3; D gene ambiguous. The ends were cut back, 7 bases at V and 2 bases at J, with 12 bases in the middle. The CDR3 is made up of 14 amino acids. Germline CDR1 MNHEY, CDR2 SVGAGI. This CDR3 is CASTPRRAGNTIYF. CDR3 DNA sequence: TGTGCCAGCACCCCCAGGAGGGCTGGAAACACCATATATTTT.

The V and J genes are TRBV13 and TRBJ2-5; D is unresolved. Germline loops: CDR1 PRHDT, CDR2 FYEKMQ (reference sequence). The CDR3 extends over 12 amino acids. Trimming removed 5 bases at V and 4 bases at J, with 8 bases between. The CDR3 sequence: CASSLVGETQYF. For the CDR3, the DNA is TGTGCCAGCAGCCTGGTCGGAGAGACCCAGTACTTC.

The chain carries TRBV20-1 and TRBJ2-1, with 12 bases lining up with TRBD2. Looked up from germline, CDR1 is DFQATT and CDR2 is SNEGSKA (reference sequence). The CDR3 covers 15 residues. V was pared by 7 bases and J by 4 bases, with 8 bases of the junction left unmatched. The CDR3 DNA sequence: TGCAGTGTCCGAGAACTAGCGGGAGGATACAATGAGCAGTTCTTC. Protein sequence: CSVRELAGGYNEQFF.

This clonotype was seen only once. The chain recombines TRBV7-2 with TRBJ2-1, with 11 bases fitting TRBD2. This CDR3 has 16 amino acids. Looked up from germline, CDR1 is SGHTA and CDR2 is FQGNSA. V lost 4 bases, J lost 8 bases, and 10 bases stayed unmatched. CDR3 region: CASSSLRLAGTDEQFF. CDR3 in DNA: TGTGCCAGCAGCTCCCTCCGACTAGCGGGAACGGATGAGCAGTTCTTC.

This clonotype was seen only once. This chain uses TRBV11-2 with TRBJ2-7; D is perhaps TRBD2 (5 bases). V gave up 0 bases and J gave up 5 bases, with 14 bases separating them. Germline CDR1 is SGHAT and CDR2 is FQNNGV. The CDR3 is made up of 15 amino acids. The chain's CDR3 is CASSLDFRGSHEQYF. For the CDR3, the DNA is TGTGCCAGCAGCTTAGATTTTCGGGGATCCCACGAGCAGTACTTC.

The chain combines TRBV27 with TRBJ2-3; TRBD2 aligns across 13 bases. This CDR3 contains 17 residues. Germline CDR1 MNHEY, CDR2 SMNVEV (reference sequence). Trimming removed 4 bases from V and 3 bases from J; junction bases left unmatched: 7. The CDR3 DNA reads TGTGCCAGCAGTTCCAGACTAGCGGGAGGTTTAACAGATACGCAGTATTTT. Translating gives CASSSRLAGGLTDTQYF.

This chain joins TRBV3-1 and TRBJ1-2; D might be TRBD1 (6 bases). Germline CDR1 LGHDT, CDR2 YNNKEL (reference sequence). This CDR3 is built from 15 residues. Trimming removed 4 bases at V and 8 bases at J, with 20 bases between. Written as DNA, the CDR3 is TGTGCCAGCAGCCCAGACCGGGACAAGCTGGTCGGCTACACCTTC. Protein sequence: CASSPDRDKLVGYTF.